Each of the 5 T cell receptor beta chains below was sequenced from the same sample in a study of glioma-infiltrating T cells. Amplification of TCR alpha and beta CDR3 regions from RNA used iRepertoire nested multiplex PCR. TCRdb itself ran the multiplex PCR reads through MiXCR, one entry per CDR3 protein. This sample has roughly 350,000 distinct CDR3 sequences, with roughly two fifths found just once. The specimen was glioma tissue, nonneoplastic brain tissue, or PBMCs (not recorded which). The receptors stem from a human donor with low-grade glioma or glioblastoma, undergoing nonglioma brain surgery, or in good health (not recorded which).

Concerning this clonotype: A much larger clone is a single base away; this may be a read error. The V gene is TRBV20-1, the J gene TRBJ2-7; TRBD2 might be the D (6 bases). There are 13 residues in the CDR3. Germline-derived CDR1 and CDR2 are DFQATT and SNEGSKA (reference sequence). The CDR3 sequence is CGAREGTGDEQYF. As DNA, the CDR3 is TGCGGTGCTAGAGAGGGGACTGGCGACGAGCAGTACTTC.

The chain has TRBV18 and TRBJ1-1, with D perhaps TRBD1 (5 bases). Trimming removed 6 bases at V and 1 base at J, with 15 bases between. CDR3 length: 15 amino acids. Germline-derived CDR1 and CDR2 are KGHSH and LQKENI. The CDR3: CASSPGEGPNTEAFF. The CDR3 DNA is TGTGCCAGCTCGCCGGGTGAGGGACCGAACACTGAAGCTTTCTTT.

This clonotype has at least ten counts. This chain connects TRBV6-2 or TRBV6-3 to TRBJ1-2; no clear D gene. V was shortened by 5 bases and J by 10 bases, with 17 bases between the two germline ends. Germline lookup yields CDR1 MNHEY and CDR2 SVGEGT. The length of the CDR3 is 13 residues. CDR3 sequence reads: CASSRTVYTLYTF. Here the CDR3 DNA reads TGTGCCAGCAGTCGCACCGTCTATACCCTCTACACCTTC.

The rearrangement uses TRBV18 and TRBJ2-7, with 9 nucleotides matching TRBD2. Germline V gene lookup returns CDR1 KGHSH and CDR2 LQKENI. The CDR3 runs to 12 residues. Losses at the gene ends were 6 bases for V and 6 bases for J; bases not matched to a gene: 3. The CDR3 spells CASSSAGGEQYF. In nucleotides, the CDR3 is TGTGCCAGCTCGTCAGCGGGAGGCGAGCAGTACTTC.

The J gene is TRBJ2-2, the V gene TRBV5-4; D might be TRBD1 or TRBD2, each matching 5 bases. The CDR3 covers 16 residues. V was pared by 0 bases and J by 3 bases, with 12 bases between. CDR1 is SGHNT and CDR2 is YYREEE in the germline V gene (reference sequence). This CDR3 is CASSLGGPADTGELFF. CDR3 in DNA: TGTGCCAGCAGCTTGGGGGGACCCGCTGACACCGGGGAGCTGTTTTTT.